Each of the 15 T cell receptor beta chains below was sequenced from the same sample in a study of long-term antiretroviral therapy in people with HIV. Survey level was the resolution at which the v3.0 immunoSEQ assay ran. TCRdb keeps only in-frame clones here, not all; method: immunoSEQ multiplex PCR. The table includes over 15,000 clones, just over 75% detected once. The sequencing used unsorted PBMCs, collected 0.5 years before starting antiretroviral therapy. Receptor source: a woman aged 50 to 60 with HIV.

This chain connects TRBV6-1 to TRBJ1-1, with TRBD1 matching 12 bases. CDR1 is MNHNS and CDR2 is SASEGT in the germline V gene. The CDR3 runs 13 residues. After removal of 11 bases from V and 6 bases from J, the junction contained 7 bases not matched to a gene. The CDR3: CAVGTGGVAEAFF. DNA for the CDR3: TGTGCCGTTGGGACAGGGGGCGTCGCTGAAGCTTTCTTT.

CDR3 bases: TGTGCCAGTAGTACGGTTTCAGCAACTAATGAAAAACTGTTTTTT. Translated: CASSTVSATNEKLFF. J is TRBJ1-4 and V is TRBV19; D not resolved. Trimming pared 4 bases from V and 0 bases from J, leaving 9 bases between. Germline lookup yields CDR1 LNHDA and CDR2 SQIVND (reference sequence). The CDR3 covers 15 residues. The full variable domain, in which reference TRBV19 and TRBJ1-4 provide the parts outside the CDR3, is DGGITQSPKYLFRKEGQNVTLSCEQNLNHDAMYWYRQDPGQGLRLIYYSQIVNDFQKGDIAEGYSVSREKKESFPLTVTSAQKNPTAFYLCASSTVSATNEKLFFGSGTQLSVL.

The chain has TRBV5-1 and TRBJ2-5, with 7 bases matching TRBD2. Germline assignment: CDR1 SGHRS and CDR2 YFSETQ. This CDR3 has 15 amino acids. J was trimmed by 2 bases and V by 5 bases; bases with no gene match: 9. CDR3 DNA: TGCGCCAGCAGTGAGCGCCCGGGAGGTCAAGAGACCCAGTACTTC. It yields the protein CASSERPGGQETQYF.

The V and J genes are TRBV9 and TRBJ1-2, with TRBD1 matching over 7 bases. The J segment lost 6 bases and the V segment lost 2 bases, leaving 4 bases of the junction unmatched. There are 13 residues in the CDR3. Germline loops: CDR1 SGDLS, CDR2 YYNGEE. CDR3 sequence: CASSVGTANGYTF. CDR3 DNA sequence: TGTGCCAGCAGCGTCGGGACAGCTAATGGCTACACCTTC.

The chain recombines TRBV11-3 with TRBJ1-1; D remains ambiguous. The CDR3 runs to 13 residues. Trimming took 1 base from V and 8 from J, leaving 11 bases between them. Germline V lookup: CDR1 SGHNT, CDR2 YENEEA. Written as DNA, the CDR3 is TGTGCCAGCAGCTTAGTTTCTGGGAGAGAAGCTTTCTTT. Amino acids: CASSLVSGREAFF.

The chain has TRBV2 and TRBJ1-4; D gene ambiguous. This CDR3 contains 15 residues. The V gene's germline CDR1 is SNHLY and CDR2 FYNNEI. The ends were cut back, 8 bases at V and 7 bases at J, with 20 bases in the middle. CDR3 bases: TGTGCCAGCTCCCCGGTGGGCGGAACTCCTGAAAAACTGTTTTTT. It translates to CASSPVGGTPEKLFF.

This clone was recorded a few times. The chain has TRBV2 and TRBJ1-6; TRBD1 might be the D (5 bases). V lost 7 bases to trimming and J lost 10 bases, with 17 bases between them. Germline CDR1 SNHLY, CDR2 FYNNEI. This CDR3 comprises 14 residues. The CDR3 DNA sequence: TGTGCCAGCATAGGGGACCTTTTGGGATCACCCCTCCACTTT. Its protein is CASIGDLLGSPLHF.

In its sample, this clone was seen a few times. V is TRBV27 and J is TRBJ1-5; TRBD1 aligns across 8 bases. The CDR3 runs to 17 residues. After removal of 3 bases from V and 3 bases from J, the junction contained 10 bases not matched to a gene. CDR1 and CDR2 from the germline V gene are MNHEY and SMNVEV (reference sequence). CDR3 protein: CASSLAGGQGANQPQHF. In nucleotides, the CDR3 is TGTGCCAGCAGTTTGGCTGGCGGGCAGGGGGCCAATCAGCCCCAGCATTTT.

This chain connects TRBV11-2 to TRBJ1-2, with D uncertain. CDR1 and CDR2 (germline): SGHAT, FQNNGV. V lost 5 bases to trimming and J lost 7 bases, with 14 bases between them. The CDR3 runs 13 residues. The CDR3 DNA follows: TGTGCCAGCAGCCGAGGATCGGGGTTTGGCTACACCTTC. This gives the protein CASSRGSGFGYTF.

CDR3 in DNA: TGTGCCAGCAGCAAAGGGTCTAGCGGGGGGTCACTAGCCAAAAACATTCAGTACTTC. This sequence encodes CASSKGSSGGSLAKNIQYF. The gene calls are TRBV21-1 and TRBJ2-4; the D call TRBD2 from the table was never checked on the DNA. TRBV21-1 is an annotated pseudogene. The CDR3 runs to 19 residues.

This clone was counted a few times. The chain combines TRBV19 with TRBJ1-2; 8 bases align to TRBD1. Losses at the gene ends were 1 base for V and 9 bases for J; bases not matched to a gene: 4. The germline gives CDR1 LNHDA, CDR2 SQIVND (reference sequence). The CDR3 runs to 13 residues. The CDR3 loop reads CASSIATGASYTF. CDR3 nucleotides: TGTGCCAGTAGTATAGCGACAGGGGCCAGCTACACCTTC.

The chain links TRBV4-1 to TRBJ1-1; D gene uncertain. Trimming shortened V by 2 bases and J by 1 base, and 8 bases separated the two germline ends. CDR1 MGHRA and CDR2 YSYEKL come from the germline V gene. This CDR3 comprises 14 residues. CDR3 sequence reads: CASSQYEGNTEAFF. CDR3 in DNA: TGCGCCAGCAGCCAATATGAGGGGAACACTGAAGCTTTCTTT.

The chain couples TRBV4-2 to TRBJ1-4; no definite D call. The CDR3 contains 18 residues. Trimming removed 1 base at V and 4 bases at J, with 19 bases between. Germline loops: CDR1 LGHNA, CDR2 YNFKEQ. Here the CDR3 DNA reads TGTGCCAGCAGCCAAGGGAACCCGACGGGAGAGGGTAATGAAAAACTGTTTTTT. It specifies CASSQGNPTGEGNEKLFF.

The gene calls are TRBV6-1 and TRBJ1-3; possible D gene TRBD1, 5 bases. The V end lost 10 bases, the J end lost 0 bases, and 10 bases lay between the germline ends. Germline V gene data show CDR1 as MNHNS and CDR2 as SASEGT. The CDR3 loop spans 13 amino acids. The CDR3 DNA sequence: TGTGCCACCAGGGCCGGCTCTGGAAACACCATATATTTT. Amino acids: CATRAGSGNTIYF.

This clone came up a few times. This chain joins TRBV7-9 and TRBJ1-6; D perhaps matches TRBD1 (6 bases). Trimming stripped 2 bases from V and 5 bases from J, with 19 bases between. This CDR3 contains 18 residues. Germline lookup yields CDR1 SEHNR and CDR2 FQNEAQ (reference sequence). The CDR3 sequence is CASSLFSFRTANNSPLHF. The CDR3 DNA reads as TGTGCCAGCAGCTTATTCTCGTTTAGGACAGCTAATAATTCACCCCTCCACTTT.